This TCR beta chain was sequenced during a study of T cell responses to AZD1222 COVID-19 vaccine. This clone has a handful of counts. Its antigen is still unknown. Produced via immunoSEQ multiplex PCR; TCRdb's table is partial and in-frame only. The data contain about 94,000 clones, around 85% of them singletons. Study-level results: Clonal diversity may have been underestimated, and the donors were mostly white British, with more females than males. Repertoires were obtained solely post-peak T cell response.

Timing groups of about 4 and about 12 weeks for second doses were pooled. The V and J ends lost 3 bases and 6 bases respectively, with 6 bases between them. Germline loops: CDR1 LGHDT, CDR2 YNNKEL (reference sequence). This CDR3 has 13 residues. This chain uses TRBV3-1 (or the pseudogene TRBV3-2) with TRBJ1-6; D might be TRBD1 (6 bases). The source is an adult who received the AZD1222 COVID-19 vaccine. The sample consisted of peripheral blood, taken 28 days after the second AZD1222 dose. The CDR3 nucleotides read TGTGCCAGCAGCCAGGACAGTAATTCACCCCTCCACTTT. It codes for CASSQDSNSPLHF.